The T cell receptor beta chain described here comes from a study of PD-L1 blockade in urothelial cancer. Study at large: Each blood sample yielded a median of roughly 150,000 T cells.

Time point of the sample: peripheral blood 6 weeks after treatment start. Produced via immunoSEQ multiplex PCR; TCRdb's table is partial and in-frame only. The sample carries about 76,000 clones, approximately 89% recorded once. The CDR3 length is 15 residues. CDR1 SEHNR and CDR2 FQNEAQ come from the germline V gene (reference sequence). Trimming removed 5 bases from V and 1 base from J, with 14 bases in between. The TCR sequence derives from a woman over 75 with urothelial cancer. The V gene is TRBV7-9, the J gene TRBJ1-1; D is possibly TRBD1 (6 bases). Sequenced material: PBMCs, taken around atezolizumab (anti-PD-L1) treatment. The CDR3 spells CASSRLKQGNTEAFF. As DNA, the CDR3 is TGTGCCAGCAGCCGTCTCAAACAGGGGAACACTGAAGCTTTCTTT.